These T cell receptor beta chains were read from a single sample in a study of blood T cells in healthy people across ages. MiXCR, run by TCRdb on the 5' RACE reads, gives a single entry per CDR3 protein. The sample holds about 830,000 distinct CDR3 sequences, more than 45% seen once. Sequenced: blood. These receptors originate from a man under 40 in good health. The CDR3 runs from the conserved cysteine through the conserved F or W. Fields, in order: J gene, V gene, D gene, clone size, CDR3 protein, CDR3 DNA. D genes are given only for firm matches. A row's size may be missing; if present it is once, few, many or a size class.

j_call: TRBJ1-2
v_call: TRBV27
d_call: TRBD1
clone_size: -
cdr3_aa: CASSPSGTVWGYTF
cdr3_nt: TGTGCCAGCAGTCCCAGTGGGACAGTTTGGGGCTACACCTTC

j_call: TRBJ2-7
v_call: TRBV20-1
d_call: TRBD2
clone_size: -
cdr3_aa: CSARYPGTINEQYF
cdr3_nt: TGCAGTGCTAGATATCCCGGGACTATAAACGAGCAGTACTTC

j_call: TRBJ2-1
v_call: TRBV29-1
d_call: -
clone_size: many
cdr3_aa: CSVEEPSGVNEQFF
cdr3_nt: TGCAGCGTTGAAGAGCCCTCCGGTGTTAATGAGCAGTTCTTC

j_call: TRBJ2-1
v_call: TRBV4-3
d_call: -
clone_size: once
cdr3_aa: CASSQDRLNNEQFF
cdr3_nt: TGCGCCAGCAGCCAAGATAGACTGAACAATGAGCAGTTCTTC

j_call: TRBJ2-7
v_call: TRBV3-1
d_call: -
clone_size: -
cdr3_aa: CASSQGSPLEQYF
cdr3_nt: TGTGCCAGCAGCCAGGGGTCCCCCTTGGAGCAGTACTTC

j_call: TRBJ2-1
v_call: TRBV12-3/TRBV12-4
d_call: TRBD2
clone_size: -
cdr3_aa: CASSLTSSFPNEQFF
cdr3_nt: TGTGCCAGCAGTCTGACTAGCTCGTTCCCCAATGAGCAGTTCTTC

j_call: TRBJ2-1
v_call: TRBV7-2
d_call: -
clone_size: few
cdr3_aa: CASSAARYNEQFF
cdr3_nt: TGTGCCAGCAGTGCTGCCCGATACAATGAGCAGTTCTTC

j_call: TRBJ2-7
v_call: TRBV7-2
d_call: TRBD2
clone_size: -
cdr3_aa: CASSLSGRADYEQYF
cdr3_nt: TGTGCCAGCAGCTTAAGCGGGAGGGCCGACTACGAGCAGTACTTC

j_call: TRBJ2-7
v_call: TRBV20-1
d_call: TRBD1
clone_size: -
cdr3_aa: CSASRSTGFSYEQYF
cdr3_nt: TGCAGTGCTAGCCGCTCGACAGGGTTCTCCTACGAGCAGTACTTC

j_call: TRBJ2-6
v_call: TRBV2
d_call: -
clone_size: -
cdr3_aa: CASSGARMGANVLTF
cdr3_nt: TGTGCCAGCAGTGGGGCCCGAATGGGGGCCAACGTCCTGACTTTC

j_call: TRBJ1-5
v_call: TRBV12-5
d_call: TRBD1
clone_size: few
cdr3_aa: CASGPDRGIVQPQHF
cdr3_nt: TGTGCTAGTGGTCCCGACAGGGGGATTGTTCAGCCCCAGCATTTT

j_call: TRBJ1-5
v_call: TRBV27
d_call: TRBD1
clone_size: -
cdr3_aa: CASGTGVYQPQHF
cdr3_nt: TGTGCCAGCGGAACAGGGGTATATCAGCCCCAGCATTTT

j_call: TRBJ2-7
v_call: TRBV4-3
d_call: -
clone_size: -
cdr3_aa: CASSQVQGHTYEQYF
cdr3_nt: TGCGCCAGCAGCCAAGTCCAGGGGCACACCTACGAGCAGTACTTC

j_call: TRBJ2-1
v_call: TRBV4-3
d_call: -
clone_size: -
cdr3_aa: CASSQPGTNEQFF
cdr3_nt: TGCGCCAGCAGCCAACCTGGGACGAATGAGCAGTTCTTC

j_call: TRBJ2-4
v_call: TRBV20-1
d_call: -
clone_size: once
cdr3_aa: CSATRGGERVKNIQYF
cdr3_nt: TGCAGTGCCACGAGGGGAGGCGAAAGGGTCAAAAACATTCAGTACTTC

j_call: TRBJ1-1
v_call: TRBV29-1
d_call: -
clone_size: -
cdr3_aa: CSVGGVNTEAFF
cdr3_nt: TGCAGCGTTGGGGGGGTGAACACTGAAGCTTTCTTT

j_call: TRBJ2-1
v_call: TRBV7-2
d_call: -
clone_size: -
cdr3_aa: CASNRDSSEQFF
cdr3_nt: TGTGCCAGCAACCGGGACTCCAGTGAGCAGTTCTTC

j_call: TRBJ2-2
v_call: TRBV6-6
d_call: -
clone_size: few
cdr3_aa: CASSRRQDLNTGELFF
cdr3_nt: TGTGCCAGCAGCCGGAGACAGGATCTAAACACCGGGGAGCTGTTTTTT

j_call: TRBJ2-6
v_call: TRBV19
d_call: -
clone_size: -
cdr3_aa: CASTQAAGSSGANVLTF
cdr3_nt: TGTGCCAGTACCCAAGCCGCGGGGAGCTCTGGGGCCAACGTCCTGACTTTC

j_call: TRBJ2-1
v_call: TRBV5-5
d_call: -
clone_size: -
cdr3_aa: CASSLVWWERTVGLPENEQFF
cdr3_nt: TGTGCCAGCAGCTTGGTATGGTGGGAAAGGACAGTTGGACTACCAGAGAATGAGCAGTTCTTC

j_call: TRBJ2-5
v_call: TRBV5-4
d_call: TRBD2
clone_size: -
cdr3_aa: CASSLGPGLAVQETQYF
cdr3_nt: TGTGCCAGCAGCTTGGGACCGGGACTAGCGGTCCAAGAGACCCAGTACTTC

j_call: TRBJ2-3
v_call: TRBV2
d_call: TRBD2
clone_size: few
cdr3_aa: CASSEGGDTQYF
cdr3_nt: TGTGCCAGCAGCGAGGGAGGGGATACGCAGTATTTT

j_call: TRBJ2-1
v_call: TRBV2
d_call: TRBD2
clone_size: -
cdr3_aa: CASSSRLAGGGEQFF
cdr3_nt: TGTGCCAGCAGTTCGCGGCTAGCGGGGGGTGGTGAGCAGTTCTTC

j_call: TRBJ1-2
v_call: TRBV12-3/TRBV12-4
d_call: -
clone_size: -
cdr3_aa: CASSLAPSRGGYTF
cdr3_nt: TGTGCCAGCAGTTTAGCCCCTAGCCGGGGAGGCTACACCTTC

j_call: TRBJ2-5
v_call: TRBV18
d_call: -
clone_size: many
cdr3_aa: CASSPGDLETQYF
cdr3_nt: TGTGCCAGCTCACCAGGGGATCTAGAGACCCAGTACTTC

j_call: TRBJ2-5
v_call: TRBV20-1
d_call: TRBD2
clone_size: -
cdr3_aa: CSASTSGAQETQYF
cdr3_nt: TGCAGTGCTTCGACTAGCGGGGCTCAAGAGACCCAGTACTTC

j_call: TRBJ1-4
v_call: TRBV9
d_call: -
clone_size: -
cdr3_aa: CASSVDPTNEKLFF
cdr3_nt: TGTGCCAGCAGCGTAGACCCTACTAATGAAAAACTGTTTTTT

j_call: TRBJ1-1
v_call: TRBV6-1
d_call: TRBD1
clone_size: -
cdr3_aa: CASRGTANTEAFF
cdr3_nt: TGTGCCAGCAGGGGGACAGCGAACACTGAAGCTTTCTTT

j_call: TRBJ2-3
v_call: TRBV28
d_call: -
clone_size: -
cdr3_aa: CASSSIAGAPVDTQYF
cdr3_nt: TGTGCCAGCAGTTCAATAGCAGGGGCCCCCGTGGATACGCAGTATTTT

j_call: TRBJ2-1
v_call: TRBV29-1
d_call: -
clone_size: many
cdr3_aa: CSVDKDYNEQFF
cdr3_nt: TGCAGCGTTGACAAAGATTACAATGAGCAGTTCTTC

j_call: TRBJ2-3
v_call: TRBV7-9
d_call: -
clone_size: few
cdr3_aa: CASSLGGGPTDTQYF
cdr3_nt: TGTGCCAGCAGCTTAGGTGGAGGCCCCACAGATACGCAGTATTTT

j_call: TRBJ2-7
v_call: TRBV4-2
d_call: TRBD1
clone_size: many
cdr3_aa: CASSPGQGGSTYEQYF
cdr3_nt: TGTGCCAGCAGCCCCGGACAGGGGGGGAGCACCTACGAGCAGTACTTC

j_call: TRBJ1-6
v_call: TRBV29-1
d_call: -
clone_size: once
cdr3_aa: CSVEDGGAGTPLHF
cdr3_nt: TGCAGCGTTGAAGATGGGGGAGCCGGAACACCCCTCCACTTT

j_call: TRBJ2-7
v_call: TRBV6-2/TRBV6-3
d_call: -
clone_size: -
cdr3_aa: CASSYGNYEQYF
cdr3_nt: TGTGCCAGCAGTTACGGAAACTACGAGCAGTACTTC

j_call: TRBJ2-3
v_call: TRBV7-2
d_call: TRBD2
clone_size: -
cdr3_aa: CASNRTSGKGTDTQYF
cdr3_nt: TGTGCCAGCAACCGGACTAGCGGGAAGGGGACAGATACGCAGTATTTT

j_call: TRBJ2-1
v_call: TRBV6-2/TRBV6-3
d_call: TRBD2
clone_size: -
cdr3_aa: CASGSGLDEQFF
cdr3_nt: TGTGCCAGCGGTAGCGGGCTCGATGAGCAGTTCTTC

j_call: TRBJ2-5
v_call: TRBV25-1
d_call: -
clone_size: -
cdr3_aa: CASSEKGTQYF
cdr3_nt: TGTGCCAGCAGTGAGAAGGGGACCCAGTACTTC

j_call: TRBJ2-6
v_call: TRBV4-3
d_call: -
clone_size: -
cdr3_aa: CASSQDWGAGANVLTF
cdr3_nt: TGCGCCAGCAGCCAAGACTGGGGGGCTGGGGCCAACGTCCTGACTTTC

j_call: TRBJ1-1
v_call: TRBV10-3
d_call: -
clone_size: -
cdr3_aa: CAISESSGTEAFF
cdr3_nt: TGTGCCATCAGTGAGTCAAGTGGAACTGAAGCTTTCTTT

j_call: TRBJ1-2
v_call: TRBV12-3/TRBV12-4
d_call: -
clone_size: many
cdr3_aa: CASSLGRDGYTF
cdr3_nt: TGTGCCAGCAGTTTGGGCAGGGATGGCTACACCTTC

j_call: TRBJ2-7
v_call: TRBV6-5
d_call: -
clone_size: -
cdr3_aa: CASRAGAGTSYEQYF
cdr3_nt: TGTGCCAGCAGAGCAGGGGCAGGAACCTCCTACGAGCAGTACTTC

j_call: TRBJ2-5
v_call: TRBV6-5
d_call: TRBD2
clone_size: -
cdr3_aa: CASRKTSGREETQYF
cdr3_nt: TGTGCCAGCAGGAAGACTAGCGGGAGAGAAGAGACCCAGTACTTC

j_call: TRBJ2-1
v_call: TRBV28
d_call: TRBD1
clone_size: -
cdr3_aa: CASSLGVGQRYNEQFF
cdr3_nt: TGTGCCAGCAGTTTGGGGGTGGGACAGCGATACAATGAGCAGTTCTTC

j_call: TRBJ2-1
v_call: TRBV27
d_call: TRBD1
clone_size: -
cdr3_aa: CASSFWTGSYNEQFF
cdr3_nt: TGTGCCAGCAGTTTCTGGACAGGGTCCTACAATGAGCAGTTCTTC

j_call: TRBJ1-5
v_call: TRBV5-1
d_call: -
clone_size: -
cdr3_aa: CASSLDPGGQPQHF
cdr3_nt: TGCGCCAGCAGCTTGGATCCGGGTGGACAGCCCCAGCATTTT

j_call: TRBJ2-2
v_call: TRBV5-3
d_call: TRBD2
clone_size: -
cdr3_aa: CASSFSGIGYPGELFF
cdr3_nt: TGTGCCAGCAGCTTTAGCGGGATAGGTTACCCCGGGGAGCTGTTTTTT

j_call: TRBJ2-2
v_call: TRBV6-6
d_call: -
clone_size: once
cdr3_aa: CASLGDKGYTGELFF
cdr3_nt: TGTGCCAGCTTGGGAGACAAAGGATACACCGGGGAGCTGTTTTTT